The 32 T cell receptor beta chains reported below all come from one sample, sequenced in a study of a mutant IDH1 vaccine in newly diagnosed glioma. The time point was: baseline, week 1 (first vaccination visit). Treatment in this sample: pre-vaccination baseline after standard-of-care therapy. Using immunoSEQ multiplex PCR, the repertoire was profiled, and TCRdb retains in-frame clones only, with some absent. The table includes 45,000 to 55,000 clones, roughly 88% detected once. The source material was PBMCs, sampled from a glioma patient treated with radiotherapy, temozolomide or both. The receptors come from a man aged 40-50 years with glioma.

CDR3 coding DNA: TGTGCCACCAGAGGGAGTCATCGCTCTGGAAACACCATATATTTT. Translation: CATRGSHRSGNTIYF. The chain recombines TRBV6-5 with TRBJ1-3, with D hard to call. This CDR3 contains 15 residues. Trimming cost V 10 bases and J 0 bases, with 16 bases left between them. CDR1 and CDR2 from the germline V gene are MNHEY and SVGAGI.

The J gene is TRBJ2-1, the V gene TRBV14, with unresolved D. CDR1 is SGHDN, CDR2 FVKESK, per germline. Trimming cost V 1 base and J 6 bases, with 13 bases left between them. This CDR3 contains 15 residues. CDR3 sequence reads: CASSQGSVWGNEQFF. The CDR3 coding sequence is TGTGCCAGCAGCCAAGGAAGCGTCTGGGGCAATGAGCAGTTCTTC.

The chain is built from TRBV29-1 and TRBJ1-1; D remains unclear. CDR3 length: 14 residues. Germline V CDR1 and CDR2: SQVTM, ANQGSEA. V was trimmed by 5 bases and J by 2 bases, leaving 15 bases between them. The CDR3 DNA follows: TGCAGCGTTCGAATTTCGGATCCCAACACTGAAGCTTTCTTT. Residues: CSVRISDPNTEAFF.

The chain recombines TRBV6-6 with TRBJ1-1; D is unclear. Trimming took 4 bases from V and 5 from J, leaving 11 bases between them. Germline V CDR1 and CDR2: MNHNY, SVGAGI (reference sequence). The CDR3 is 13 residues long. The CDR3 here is CASSFWWRTEAFF. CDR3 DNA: TGTGCCAGCAGTTTCTGGTGGCGGACTGAAGCTTTCTTT.

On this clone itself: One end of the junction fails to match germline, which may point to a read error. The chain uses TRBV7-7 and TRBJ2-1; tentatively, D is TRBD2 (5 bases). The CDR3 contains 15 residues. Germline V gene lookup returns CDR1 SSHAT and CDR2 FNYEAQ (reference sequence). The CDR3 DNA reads TGTGCTAGCAACTTTCTAGCTAGCTCCTACAATGAGCAGTTCTTC. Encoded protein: CASNFLASSYNEQFF.

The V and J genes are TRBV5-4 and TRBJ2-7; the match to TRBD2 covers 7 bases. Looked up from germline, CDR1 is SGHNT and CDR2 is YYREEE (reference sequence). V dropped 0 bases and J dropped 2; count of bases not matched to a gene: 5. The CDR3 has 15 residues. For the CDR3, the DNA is TGTGCCAGCAGCTTGGCCCTAGCGGAGCCCTACGAGCAGTACTTC. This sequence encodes CASSLALAEPYEQYF.

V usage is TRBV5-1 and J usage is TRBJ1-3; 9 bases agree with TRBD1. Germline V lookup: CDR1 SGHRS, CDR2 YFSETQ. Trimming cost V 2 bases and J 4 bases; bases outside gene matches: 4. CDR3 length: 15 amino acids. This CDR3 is CASSLQGADGNTIYF. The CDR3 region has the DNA TGCGCCAGCAGCTTACAGGGGGCTGACGGAAACACCATATATTTT.

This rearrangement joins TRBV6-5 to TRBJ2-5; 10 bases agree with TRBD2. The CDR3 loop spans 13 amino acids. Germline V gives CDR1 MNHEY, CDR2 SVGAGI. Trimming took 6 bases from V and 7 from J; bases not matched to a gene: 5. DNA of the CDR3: TGTGCCAGCAGCGCAAGACTAGCGGGGACCCAGTACTTC. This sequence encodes CASSARLAGTQYF.

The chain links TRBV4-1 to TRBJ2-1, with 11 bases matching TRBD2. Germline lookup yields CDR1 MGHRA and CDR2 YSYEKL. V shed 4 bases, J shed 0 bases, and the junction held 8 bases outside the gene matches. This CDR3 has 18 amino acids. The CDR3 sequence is CASSRLAGFRSSYNEQFF. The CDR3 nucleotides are TGCGCCAGCAGCCGACTAGCGGGATTTAGAAGCTCCTACAATGAGCAGTTCTTC.

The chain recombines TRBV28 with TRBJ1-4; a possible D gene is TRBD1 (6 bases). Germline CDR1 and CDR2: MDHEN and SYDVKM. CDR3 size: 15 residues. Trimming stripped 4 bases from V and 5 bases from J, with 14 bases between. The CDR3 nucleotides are TGTGCCAGCAGTTCTCCTTTAGGGGGAAATGAAAAACTGTTTTTT. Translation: CASSSPLGGNEKLFF.

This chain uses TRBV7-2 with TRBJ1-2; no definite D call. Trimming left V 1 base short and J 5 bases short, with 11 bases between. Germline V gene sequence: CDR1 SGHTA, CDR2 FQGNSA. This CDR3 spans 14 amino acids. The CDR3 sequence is CASSLESRRYGYTF. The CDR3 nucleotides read TGTGCCAGCAGCTTAGAATCCCGTCGGTATGGCTACACCTTC.

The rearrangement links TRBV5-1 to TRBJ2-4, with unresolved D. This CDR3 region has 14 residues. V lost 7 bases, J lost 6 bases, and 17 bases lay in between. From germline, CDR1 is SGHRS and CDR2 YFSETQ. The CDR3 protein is CASHPTGRRNIQYF. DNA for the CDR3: TGCGCCAGCCATCCTACTGGACGGAGAAACATTCAGTACTTC. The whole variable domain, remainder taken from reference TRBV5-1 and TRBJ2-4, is KAGVTQTPRYLIKTRGQQVTLSCSPISGHRSVSWYQQTPGQGLQFLFEYFSETQRNKGNFPGRFSGRQFSNSRSEMNVSTLELGDSALYLCASHPTGRRNIQYFGAGTRLSVL.

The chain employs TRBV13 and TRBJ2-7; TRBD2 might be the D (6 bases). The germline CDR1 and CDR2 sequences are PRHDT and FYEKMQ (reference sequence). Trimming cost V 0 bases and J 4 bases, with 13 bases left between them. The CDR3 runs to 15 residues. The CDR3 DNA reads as TGTGCCAGCAGCTTAGGCACCTTAGCGGCGTACGAGCAGTACTTC. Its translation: CASSLGTLAAYEQYF.

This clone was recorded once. In nucleotides, the CDR3 is TGCGCCAGCAGCATGGAGTCGGAATATGGCTACACCTTC. It codes for CASSMESEYGYTF. J is TRBJ1-2 and V is TRBV5-1, with unresolved D. Germline values: CDR1 SGHRS, CDR2 YFSETQ. The V end lost 4 bases, the J end lost 5 bases, and 12 bases lay between the germline ends. CDR3 length: 13 residues.

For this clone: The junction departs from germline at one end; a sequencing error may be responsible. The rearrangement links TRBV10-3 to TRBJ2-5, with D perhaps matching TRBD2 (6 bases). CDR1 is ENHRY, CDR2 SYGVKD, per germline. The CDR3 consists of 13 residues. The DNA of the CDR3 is TGTGCCATCAAAGCGGGTCTTGGGAAGACCCAGCACTTC. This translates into CAIKAGLGKTQHF.

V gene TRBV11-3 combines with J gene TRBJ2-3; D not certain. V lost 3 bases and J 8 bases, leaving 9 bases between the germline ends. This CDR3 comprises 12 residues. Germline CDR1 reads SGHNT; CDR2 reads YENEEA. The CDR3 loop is CASSFGRSTQYF. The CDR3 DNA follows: TGTGCCAGCAGCTTTGGTAGGAGTACGCAGTATTTT.

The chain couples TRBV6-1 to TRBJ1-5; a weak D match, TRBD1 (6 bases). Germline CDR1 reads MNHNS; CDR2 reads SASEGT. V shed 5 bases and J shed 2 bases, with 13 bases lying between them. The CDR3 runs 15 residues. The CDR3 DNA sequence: TGTGCCAGCAGTACACAGGGTGGTGGCAATCAGCCCCAGCATTTT. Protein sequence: CASSTQGGGNQPQHF.

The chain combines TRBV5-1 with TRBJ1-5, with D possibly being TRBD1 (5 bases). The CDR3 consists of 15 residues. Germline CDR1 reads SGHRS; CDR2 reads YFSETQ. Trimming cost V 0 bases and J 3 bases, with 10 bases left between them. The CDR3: CASSLGDLPNQPQHF. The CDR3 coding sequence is TGCGCCAGCAGCTTGGGGGACCTCCCCAATCAGCCCCAGCATTTT.

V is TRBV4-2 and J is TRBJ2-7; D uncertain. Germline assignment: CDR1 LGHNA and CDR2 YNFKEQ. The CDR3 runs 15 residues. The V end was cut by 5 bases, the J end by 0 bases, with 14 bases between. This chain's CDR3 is CASSLRTDSSYEQYF. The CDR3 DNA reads TGTGCCAGCAGCTTACGGACGGATAGCTCCTACGAGCAGTACTTC.

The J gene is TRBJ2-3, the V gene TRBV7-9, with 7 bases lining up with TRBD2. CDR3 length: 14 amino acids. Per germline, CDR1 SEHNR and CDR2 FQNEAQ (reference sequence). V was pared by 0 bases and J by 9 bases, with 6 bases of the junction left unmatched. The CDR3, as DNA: TGTGCCAGCAGCTTAGCGGGAGGGGAGTTGACGCAGTATTTT. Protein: CASSLAGGELTQYF.

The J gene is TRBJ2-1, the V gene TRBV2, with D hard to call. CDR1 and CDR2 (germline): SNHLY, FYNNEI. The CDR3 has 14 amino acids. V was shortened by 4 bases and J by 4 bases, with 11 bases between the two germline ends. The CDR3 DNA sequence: TGTGCCAGCAGTGTCCAGCGTCTTTACAATGAGCAGTTCTTC. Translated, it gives CASSVQRLYNEQFF.

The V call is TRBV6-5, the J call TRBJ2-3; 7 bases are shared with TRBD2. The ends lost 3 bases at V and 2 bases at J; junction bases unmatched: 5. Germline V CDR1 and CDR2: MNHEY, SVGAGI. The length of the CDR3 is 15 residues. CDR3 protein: CASSYGGSHTDTQYF. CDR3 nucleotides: TGTGCCAGCAGTTATGGCGGGAGCCACACAGATACGCAGTATTTT.

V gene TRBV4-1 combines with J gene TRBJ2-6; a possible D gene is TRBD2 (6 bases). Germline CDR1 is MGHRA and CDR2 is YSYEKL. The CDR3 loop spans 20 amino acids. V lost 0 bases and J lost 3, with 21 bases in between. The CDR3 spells CASSQDNTRDLPSGANVLTF. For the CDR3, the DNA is TGCGCCAGCAGCCAAGATAATACGCGGGACCTCCCGAGTGGGGCCAACGTCCTGACTTTC.

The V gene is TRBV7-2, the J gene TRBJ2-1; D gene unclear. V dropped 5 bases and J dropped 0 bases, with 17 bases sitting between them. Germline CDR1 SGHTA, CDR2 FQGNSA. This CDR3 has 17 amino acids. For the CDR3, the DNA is TGTGCCAGCAGCCTGGGTCCGGGTTTAAACTCCTACAATGAGCAGTTCTTC. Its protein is CASSLGPGLNSYNEQFF.

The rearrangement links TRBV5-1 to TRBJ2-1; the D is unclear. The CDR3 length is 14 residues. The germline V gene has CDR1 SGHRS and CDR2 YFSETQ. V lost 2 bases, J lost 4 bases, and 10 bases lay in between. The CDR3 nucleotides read TGCGCCAGCAGCTTAGGGTACTATTACAATGAGCAGTTCTTC. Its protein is CASSLGYYYNEQFF.

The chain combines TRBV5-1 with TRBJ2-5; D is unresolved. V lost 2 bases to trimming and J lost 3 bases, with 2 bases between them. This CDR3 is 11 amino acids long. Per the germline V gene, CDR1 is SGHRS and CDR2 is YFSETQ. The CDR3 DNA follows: TGCGCCAGCAGCTTAAAAGAGACCCAGTACTTC. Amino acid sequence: CASSLKETQYF. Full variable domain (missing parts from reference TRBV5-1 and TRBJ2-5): KAGVTQTPRYLIKTRGQQVTLSCSPISGHRSVSWYQQTPGQGLQFLFEYFSETQRNKGNFPGRFSGRQFSNSRSEMNVSTLELGDSALYLCASSLKETQYFGPGTRLLVL.

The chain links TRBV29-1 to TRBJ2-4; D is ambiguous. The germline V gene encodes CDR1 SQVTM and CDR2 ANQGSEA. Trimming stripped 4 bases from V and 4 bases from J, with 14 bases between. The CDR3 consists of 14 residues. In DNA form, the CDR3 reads TGCAGCGTTGCGATTCGGGCAGTGAAAAACATTCAGTACTTC. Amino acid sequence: CSVAIRAVKNIQYF.

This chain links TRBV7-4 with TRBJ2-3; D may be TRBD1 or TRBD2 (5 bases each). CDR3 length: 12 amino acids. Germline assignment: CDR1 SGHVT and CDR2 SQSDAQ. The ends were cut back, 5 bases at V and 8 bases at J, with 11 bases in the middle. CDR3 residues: CASSPLRGTQYF. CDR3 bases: TGTGCCAGCAGCCCCCTGAGGGGTACGCAGTATTTT. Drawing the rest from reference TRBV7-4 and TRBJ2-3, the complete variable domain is GAGVSQSPRYKVAKRGRDVALRCDSISGHVTLYWYRQTLGQGSEVLTYSQSDAQRDKSGRPSGRFSAERPERSVSTLKIQRTEQGDSAVYLCASSPLRGTQYFGPGTRLTVL.

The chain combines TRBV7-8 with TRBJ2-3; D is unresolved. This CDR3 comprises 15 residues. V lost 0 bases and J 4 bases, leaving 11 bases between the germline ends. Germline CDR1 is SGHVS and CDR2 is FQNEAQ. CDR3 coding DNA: TGTGCCAGCAGCTTAGCCAGCCCAGCCGCAGATACGCAGTATTTT. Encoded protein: CASSLASPAADTQYF.

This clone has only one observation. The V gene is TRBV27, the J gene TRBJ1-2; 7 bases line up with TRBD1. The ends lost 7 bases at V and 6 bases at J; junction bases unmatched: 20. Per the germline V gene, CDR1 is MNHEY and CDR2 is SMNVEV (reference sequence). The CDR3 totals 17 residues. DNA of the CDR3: TGTGCCAGCAAAGGCGGGGGACAGTACCTTCGCGGGGATGGCTACACCTTC. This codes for CASKGGGQYLRGDGYTF.

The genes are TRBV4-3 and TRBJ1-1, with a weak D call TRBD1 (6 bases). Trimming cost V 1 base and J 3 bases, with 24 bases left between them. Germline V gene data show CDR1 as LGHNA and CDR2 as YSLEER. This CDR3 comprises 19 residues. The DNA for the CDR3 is TGCGCCAGCAGCCAAGGGTCCCTGGGGGCACCCCTCAGGTACACTGAAGCTTTCTTT. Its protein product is CASSQGSLGAPLRYTEAFF.

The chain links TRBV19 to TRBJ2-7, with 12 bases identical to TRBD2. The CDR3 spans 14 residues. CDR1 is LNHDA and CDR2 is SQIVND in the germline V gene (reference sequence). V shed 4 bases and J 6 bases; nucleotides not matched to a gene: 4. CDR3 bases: TGTGCCAGTAGTACGACTAGCGGGAGTACCGAGCAGTACTTC. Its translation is CASSTTSGSTEQYF.